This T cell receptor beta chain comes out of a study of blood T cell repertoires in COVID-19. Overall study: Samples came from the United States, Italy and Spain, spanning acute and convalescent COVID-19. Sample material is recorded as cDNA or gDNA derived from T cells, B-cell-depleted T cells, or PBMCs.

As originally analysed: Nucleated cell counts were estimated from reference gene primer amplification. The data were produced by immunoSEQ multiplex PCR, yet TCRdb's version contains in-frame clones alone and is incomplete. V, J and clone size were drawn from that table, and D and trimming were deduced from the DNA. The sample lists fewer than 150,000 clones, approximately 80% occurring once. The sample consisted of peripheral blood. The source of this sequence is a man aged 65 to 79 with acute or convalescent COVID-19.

This chain's CDR3 is CASSLGTGAYEQYF. In DNA form, the CDR3 reads TGTGCCAGCAGCCTCGGGACAGGGGCTTACGAGCAGTACTTC. This chain connects TRBV28 to TRBJ2-7, with TRBD1 matching 10 bases. The trim removed 6 bases at V and 4 bases at J, leaving 6 bases unmatched. The CDR3 runs to 14 residues. Germline CDR1 reads MDHEN; CDR2 reads SYDVKM.